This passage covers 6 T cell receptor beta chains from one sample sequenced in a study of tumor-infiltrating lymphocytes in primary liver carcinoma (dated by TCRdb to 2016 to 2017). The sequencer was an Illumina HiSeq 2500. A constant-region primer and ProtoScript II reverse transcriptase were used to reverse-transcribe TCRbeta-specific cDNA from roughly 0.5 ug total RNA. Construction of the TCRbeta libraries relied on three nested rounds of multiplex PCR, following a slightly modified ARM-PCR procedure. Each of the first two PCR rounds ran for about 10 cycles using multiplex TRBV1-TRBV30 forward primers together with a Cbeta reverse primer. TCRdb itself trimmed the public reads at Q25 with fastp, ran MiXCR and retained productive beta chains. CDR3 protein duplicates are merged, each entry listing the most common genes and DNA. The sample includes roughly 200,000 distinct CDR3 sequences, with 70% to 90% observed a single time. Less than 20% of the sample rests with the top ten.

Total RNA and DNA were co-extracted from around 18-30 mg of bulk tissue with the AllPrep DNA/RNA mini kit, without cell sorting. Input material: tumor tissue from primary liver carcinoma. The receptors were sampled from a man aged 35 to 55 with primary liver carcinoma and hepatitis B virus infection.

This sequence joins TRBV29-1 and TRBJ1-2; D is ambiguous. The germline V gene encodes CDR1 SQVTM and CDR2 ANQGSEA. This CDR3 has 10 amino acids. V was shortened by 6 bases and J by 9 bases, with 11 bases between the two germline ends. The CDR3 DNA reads TGCAGCGTGGACGGCAACCGCTACACCTTC. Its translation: CSVDGNRYTF.

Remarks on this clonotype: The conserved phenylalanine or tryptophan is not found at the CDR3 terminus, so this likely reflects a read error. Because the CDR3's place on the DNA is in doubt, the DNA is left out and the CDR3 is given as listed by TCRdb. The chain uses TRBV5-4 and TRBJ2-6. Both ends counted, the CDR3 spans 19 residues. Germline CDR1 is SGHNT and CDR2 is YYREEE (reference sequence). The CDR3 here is CASSLKWAAEVSGANVMTL.

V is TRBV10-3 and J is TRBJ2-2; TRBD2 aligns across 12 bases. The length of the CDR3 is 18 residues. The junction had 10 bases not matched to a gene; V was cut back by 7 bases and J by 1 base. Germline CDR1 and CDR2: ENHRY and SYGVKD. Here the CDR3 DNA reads TGTGCCATCACTGACGGGACTAGCGGGCCGGTGAACACCGGGGAGCTGTTTTTT. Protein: CAITDGTSGPVNTGELFF.

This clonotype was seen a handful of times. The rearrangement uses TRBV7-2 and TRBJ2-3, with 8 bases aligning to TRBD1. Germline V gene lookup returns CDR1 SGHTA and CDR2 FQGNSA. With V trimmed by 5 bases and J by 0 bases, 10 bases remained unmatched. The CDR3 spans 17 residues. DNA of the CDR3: TGTGCCAGCAGCCGATCGGACAGGGCTAGAAGCACAGATACGCAGTATTTT. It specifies CASSRSDRARSTDTQYF.

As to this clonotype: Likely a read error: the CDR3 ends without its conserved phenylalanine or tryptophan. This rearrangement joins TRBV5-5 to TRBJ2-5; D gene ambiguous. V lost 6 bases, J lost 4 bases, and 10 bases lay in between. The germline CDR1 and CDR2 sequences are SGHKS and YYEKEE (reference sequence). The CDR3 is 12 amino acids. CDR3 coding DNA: TGTGCCAGCAACCTGGGTACAGAGACCCAGTACATC. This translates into CASNLGTETQYI.

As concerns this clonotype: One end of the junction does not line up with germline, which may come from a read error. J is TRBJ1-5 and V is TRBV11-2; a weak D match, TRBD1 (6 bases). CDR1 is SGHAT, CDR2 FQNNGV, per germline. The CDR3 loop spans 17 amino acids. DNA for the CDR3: TGTGGCAGTAGCTTAGTAGGGGTAACAGGGAGCAATCAGCTCCAGCATTTT. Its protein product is CGSSLVGVTGSNQLQHF.